The next 22 T cell receptor beta chains were all read from a single sample in a study of cytotoxic CD8 clonotypes in ibrutinib-treated CLL. Profiled with immunoSEQ multiplex PCR; TCRdb holds only in-frame clones, not every one. Of a few hundred thousand clones in the sample, just under 80% are singletons; the top ten hold approximately 7%. Specimen: PBMCs, collected before ibrutinib treatment. The receptor set was obtained from a human donor with chronic lymphocytic leukemia.

This clone has only a few counts. This chain uses TRBV25-1 with TRBJ2-6, with D unclear. Trimming stripped 2 bases from V and 12 bases from J, with 11 bases between. The CDR3 is 13 residues long. Germline loops: CDR1 MGHDK, CDR2 SYGVNS. The CDR3 is CASSERTLPVLTF. The CDR3 DNA is TGTGCCAGCAGTGAACGGACCTTACCCGTCCTGACTTTC. Supplemented by reference TRBV25-1 and TRBJ2-6, the full variable domain reads EADIYQTPRYLVIGTGKKITLECSQTMGHDKMYWYQQDPGMELHLIHYSYGVNSTEKGDLSSESTVSRIRTEHFPLTLESARPSHTSQYLCASSERTLPVLTFGAGSRLTVL.

The chain employs TRBV20-1 and TRBJ2-7; no reliable D call. There are 11 residues in the CDR3. Trimming cost V 1 base and J 6 bases, with 7 bases left between them. Germline-derived CDR1 and CDR2 are DFQATT and SNEGSKA (reference sequence). The CDR3 protein is CSARGRREQYF. As DNA, the CDR3 is TGCAGTGCTAGAGGGAGACGCGAGCAGTACTTC.

The chain uses TRBV9 and TRBJ2-3; 10 bases map to TRBD2. V shed 6 bases and J 2 bases; nucleotides not matched to a gene: 6. The CDR3 has 15 amino acids. CDR1 is SGDLS, CDR2 YYNGEE, per germline. The CDR3 loop is CASNPSGRDTDTQYF. The CDR3 DNA is TGTGCCAGCAACCCTAGCGGGAGAGACACAGATACGCAGTATTTT.

The chain has TRBV28 and TRBJ1-4, with TRBD1 identical over 9 bases. J gave up 11 bases and V 6 bases, and 7 bases lay outside the gene matches. The V gene's germline CDR1 is MDHEN and CDR2 SYDVKM. CDR3 length: 13 amino acids. The CDR3 coding sequence is TGTGCCAGCAGCGGGACAGGGATAGGTAAACTGTTTTTT. It codes for CASSGTGIGKLFF. Full variable domain (missing parts from reference TRBV28 and TRBJ1-4): DVKVTQSSRYLVKRTGEKVFLECVQDMDHENMFWYRQDPGLGLRLIYFSYDVKMKEKGDIPEGYSVSREKKERFSLILESASTNQTSMYLCASSGTGIGKLFFGSGTQLSVL.

Only one count was recorded for this clone. The chain has TRBV29-1 and TRBJ2-7; weak D call: TRBD2 (5 bases). Per germline, CDR1 SQVTM and CDR2 ANQGSEA. V was shortened by 3 bases and J by 3 bases, with 15 bases between the two germline ends. The CDR3 contains 14 residues. The CDR3 here is CSVEDSRSNYEQYF. Written as DNA, the CDR3 is TGCAGCGTTGAGGACTCAAGATCTAACTACGAGCAGTACTTC.

Of note for this clone: Other DNA sequences in this specimen translate into the identical CDR3. CDR3 sequence: CASTGTGGGQPQHF. The CDR3 nucleotides read TGTGCCAGCACTGGGACAGGGGGGGGTCAGCCCCAGCATTTT. The J gene is TRBJ1-5, the V gene TRBV2; 11 bases line up with TRBD1. The CDR3 runs 14 residues. Trimming at V came to 7 bases and at J to 6 bases, leaving 5 bases not matched to a gene. The germline gives CDR1 SNHLY, CDR2 FYNNEI.

This clone was picked up a small number of times. V and J are TRBV11-2 and TRBJ2-7; perhaps TRBD1 as D (6 bases). CDR1 and CDR2 (germline): SGHAT, FQNNGV. The length of the CDR3 is 13 residues. The V gene lost 5 bases and the J gene lost 2 bases, with 10 bases spanning the gap. CDR3 residues: CASSLRDTYEQYF. Here the CDR3 DNA reads TGTGCCAGCAGCCTAAGGGACACCTACGAGCAGTACTTC.

The chain combines TRBV4-2 with TRBJ2-1; 7 bases are shared with TRBD2. Germline CDR1 reads LGHNA; CDR2 reads YNFKEQ. This CDR3 is 14 amino acids long. J lost 7 bases, V lost 6 bases, and 9 bases had no gene match. CDR3 DNA: TGTGCCAGCAGTCCTTTCCTAGCGGTGAATGAGCAGTTCTTC. Amino acids: CASSPFLAVNEQFF.

This clone was counted a few times. The junction departs from germline at one end; a sequencing error may be responsible. V gene TRBV6-4 combines with J gene TRBJ1-5; D uncertain. CDR1 is MRHNA, CDR2 SNTAGT, per germline. The CDR3 runs 12 residues. In nucleotides, the CDR3 is TGTGCCAGCAGGGACTCGGATCAGCCCCAGCATTTT. Protein: CASRDSDQPQHF.

This clone occurred a few times. The V gene is TRBV5-1, the J gene TRBJ2-1; TRBD2 matches 8 bases. V was pared by 0 bases and J by 5 bases, with 1 base of the junction left unmatched. The CDR3 covers 14 residues. CDR1 is SGHRS, CDR2 YFSETQ, per germline. Here the CDR3 DNA reads TGCGCCAGCAGCTTGGCACTAGCGGACAATGAGCAGTTCTTC. Protein product: CASSLALADNEQFF.

This chain links TRBV5-1 with TRBJ2-2; 9 nucleotides align to TRBD1. Germline CDR1 SGHRS, CDR2 YFSETQ. V trimming: 6 bases; J trimming: 2 bases; junction bases outside the gene matches: 5. The CDR3 spans 15 residues. This CDR3 reads CASNPGQGNTGELFF. In DNA, the CDR3 is TGCGCCAGCAACCCGGGACAGGGCAACACCGGGGAGCTGTTTTTT.

The chain recombines TRBV10-2 with TRBJ1-5; D gene ambiguous. Germline assignment: CDR1 WSHSY and CDR2 SAAADI. The V end was cut by 3 bases, the J end by 0 bases, with 6 bases between. The CDR3 spans 14 residues. The CDR3, as DNA: TGCGCCAGCAGTGATCGGACTAGCAATCAGCCCCAGCATTTT. Amino acid sequence: CASSDRTSNQPQHF.

This clone was counted between two and nine times. The J gene is TRBJ2-7, the V gene TRBV27, with TRBD2 identical over 9 bases. Germline V gene sequence: CDR1 MNHEY, CDR2 SMNVEV (reference sequence). With 0 bases clipped from V and 2 bases from J, the junction kept 2 bases outside the gene matches. This CDR3 has 15 residues. This CDR3 reads CASSLSTSGAYEQYF. The CDR3, as DNA: TGTGCCAGCAGTTTATCGACTAGCGGAGCCTACGAGCAGTACTTC.

This chain uses TRBV7-2 with TRBJ1-4; no clear D. The CDR3 totals 14 residues. The V gene's germline CDR1 is SGHTA and CDR2 FQGNSA. Trimming removed 2 bases at V and 0 bases at J, with 4 bases between. For the CDR3, the DNA is TGTGCCAGCAGCTTACGGACAACTAATGAAAAACTGTTTTTT. This translates into CASSLRTTNEKLFF.

The chain has TRBV27 and TRBJ1-2; D not certain. The CDR3 runs 13 residues. Germline V lookup: CDR1 MNHEY, CDR2 SMNVEV (reference sequence). Trimming left V 5 bases short and J 5 bases short, with 12 bases between. CDR3 protein: CASSQDWAYGYTF. DNA of the CDR3: TGTGCCAGCAGTCAGGACTGGGCTTATGGCTACACCTTC.

The chain employs TRBV5-4 and TRBJ2-1; D remains ambiguous. Germline V lookup: CDR1 SGHNT, CDR2 YYREEE (reference sequence). The CDR3 is 16 residues long. V was trimmed by 4 bases and J by 3 bases, leaving 17 bases between them. CDR3 coding DNA: TGTGCCAGCAGCAGTGGTCCGGACCAAAACTACAATGAGCAGTTCTTC. This encodes CASSSGPDQNYNEQFF.

This chain joins TRBV19 and TRBJ1-5, with D unresolved. Trimming left V 3 bases short and J 2 bases short, with 14 bases between. Per the germline V gene, CDR1 is LNHDA and CDR2 is SQIVND (reference sequence). The CDR3 length is 16 residues. This chain's CDR3 is CASSIELGAGNQPQHF. For the CDR3, the DNA is TGTGCCAGTAGTATCGAATTAGGTGCGGGCAATCAGCCCCAGCATTTT.

The genes are TRBV28 and TRBJ1-4, with TRBD1 identical over 9 bases. Looked up from germline, CDR1 is MDHEN and CDR2 is SYDVKM. The CDR3 spans 16 residues. V shed 5 bases and J 7 bases; nucleotides not matched to a gene: 11. Here the CDR3 DNA reads TGTGCCAGCAGTCCCTACAGGGGGCGTATAGTTGAAAAACTGTTTTTT. Protein sequence: CASSPYRGRIVEKLFF.

The V call is TRBV18, the J call TRBJ1-5; the match to TRBD1 covers 7 bases. CDR3 length: 14 amino acids. V was clipped by 3 bases and J by 2 bases; unmatched bases: 1. Germline CDR1 is KGHSH and CDR2 is LQKENI. The CDR3 loop is CASSPDRGNQPQHF. In DNA, the CDR3 is TGTGCCAGCTCACCCGACAGGGGCAATCAGCCCCAGCATTTT.

The chain combines TRBV29-1 with TRBJ2-7; D is undetermined. The CDR3 has 14 residues. CDR1 and CDR2 from the germline V gene are SQVTM and ANQGSEA. V dropped 3 bases and J dropped 0 bases, with 12 bases sitting between them. This CDR3 is CSVDGGGPSYEQYF. In DNA, the CDR3 is TGCAGCGTTGATGGTGGCGGCCCCTCCTACGAGCAGTACTTC.

The V gene is TRBV5-6, the J gene TRBJ2-3; no reliable D call. Germline V gene data show CDR1 as SGHDT and CDR2 as YYEEEE. The ends were cut back, 10 bases at V and 1 base at J, with 10 bases in the middle. The CDR3 has 12 amino acids. CDR3 sequence: CAAEVRTDTQYF. Written as DNA, the CDR3 is TGTGCCGCAGAGGTACGCACAGATACGCAGTATTTT.

The chain joins TRBV19 to TRBJ2-7, with 10 positions matching TRBD1. Germline CDR1 reads LNHDA; CDR2 reads SQIVND (reference sequence). V was clipped by 10 bases and J by 2 bases; unmatched bases: 5. CDR3 length equals 13 residues. The CDR3 DNA reads TGTGCCACCCGCGGGACAGGGGCCTACGAGCAGTACTTC. It translates to CATRGTGAYEQYF.